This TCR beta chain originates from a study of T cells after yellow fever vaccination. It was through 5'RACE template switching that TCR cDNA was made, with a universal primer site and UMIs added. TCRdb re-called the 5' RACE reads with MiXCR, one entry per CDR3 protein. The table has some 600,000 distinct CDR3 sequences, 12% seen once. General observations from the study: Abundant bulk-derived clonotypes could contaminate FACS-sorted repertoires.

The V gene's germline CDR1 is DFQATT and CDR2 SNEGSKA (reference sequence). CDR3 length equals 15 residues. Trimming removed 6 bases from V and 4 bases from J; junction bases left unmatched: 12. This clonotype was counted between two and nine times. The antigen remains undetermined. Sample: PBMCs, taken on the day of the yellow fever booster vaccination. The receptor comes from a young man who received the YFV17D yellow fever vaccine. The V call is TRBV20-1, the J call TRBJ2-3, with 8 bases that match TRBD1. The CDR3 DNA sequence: TGCAGTGCGCCCGCCAGGGGGCAAGGATCAGATACGCAGTATTTT. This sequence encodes CSAPARGQGSDTQYF.